The 22 T cell receptor beta chains reported below all come from one sample, sequenced in a study of cytomegalovirus exposure and HLA in healthy donors. Researchers ran the PCR with 60 Vbeta and 13 Jbeta primers. The assay was immunoSEQ multiplex PCR, and TCRdb's table has in-frame clones only and misses some. The sample table sets out around 70,000 clones. The source material was PBMCs. These receptors originate from a female donor in good health and CMV-seropositive.

The chain carries TRBV4-3 and TRBJ2-5, with 10 nucleotides matching TRBD2. The CDR3 consists of 15 residues. Germline V gives CDR1 LGHNA, CDR2 YSLEER. Unmatched junction bases numbered 7, after V lost 1 base and J lost 8 bases. In DNA form, the CDR3 reads TGCGCCAGCAGCCAAGCTAGCGGGGGTCTGGATACCCAGTACTTC. Encoded protein: CASSQASGGLDTQYF.

The chain recombines TRBV9 with TRBJ2-3; 8 nucleotides match TRBD2. CDR1 is SGDLS and CDR2 is YYNGEE in the germline V gene. This CDR3 is built from 18 residues. With 2 bases clipped from V and 2 bases from J, the junction kept 13 bases outside the gene matches. DNA of the CDR3: TGTGCCAGCAGCGTGTACGCCTCCAGCGGGGGTAACACAGATACGCAGTATTTT. This encodes CASSVYASSGGNTDTQYF.

The J gene is TRBJ1-4, the V gene TRBV5-1; TRBD1 matches 8 bases. CDR3 size: 16 residues. Per germline, CDR1 SGHRS and CDR2 YFSETQ. After removal of 4 bases from V and 9 bases from J, the junction contained 14 bases not matched to a gene. DNA for the CDR3: TGCGCCAGCAGCCCACAGCCGGGACAGGTGATTCAAAAACTGTTTTTT. As protein: CASSPQPGQVIQKLFF.

The J gene is TRBJ1-1, the V gene TRBV6-5; 9 nucleotides line up with TRBD1. The CDR3 has 15 residues. Germline V gives CDR1 MNHEY, CDR2 SVGAGI. With V trimmed by 2 bases and J by 4 bases, 5 bases remained unmatched. The DNA of the CDR3 is TGTGCCAGCAGTTACGGGGACAGGGAGAGCACTGAAGCTTTCTTT. Residues: CASSYGDRESTEAFF.

The V and J genes are TRBV28 and TRBJ1-5, with D hard to call. The CDR3 has 11 amino acids. Germline V lookup: CDR1 MDHEN, CDR2 SYDVKM. Trimming removed 6 bases from V and 7 bases from J, with 7 bases in between. As DNA, the CDR3 is TGTGCCAGCAGAGATAGCCAGCCCCAGCATTTT. This sequence encodes CASRDSQPQHF.

The CDR3 region has the DNA TGTGCCAGCGCTAGGGACAGGGGTAACTATGGCTACACCTTC. This codes for CASARDRGNYGYTF. The chain has TRBV19 and TRBJ1-2; TRBD1 aligns across 10 bases. The germline CDR1 and CDR2 sequences are LNHDA and SQIVND (reference sequence). The V and J ends lost 9 bases and 1 base, in that order; junction bases with no gene match: 5. The CDR3 consists of 14 residues.

The chain couples TRBV19 to TRBJ1-5; 10 nucleotides match TRBD1. CDR3 length: 19 amino acids. Germline CDR1 is LNHDA and CDR2 is SQIVND (reference sequence). Trimming removed 7 bases from V and 4 bases from J; junction bases left unmatched: 19. CDR3 loop: CASNPGERQGAGGNQPQHF. CDR3 DNA: TGTGCCAGTAACCCTGGGGAGAGACAGGGGGCGGGGGGGAATCAGCCCCAGCATTTT.

The rearrangement joins TRBV6-5 to TRBJ2-7, with 8 bases fitting TRBD1. Per germline, CDR1 MNHEY and CDR2 SVGAGI. V lost 2 bases to trimming and J lost 1 base; unmatched junction nucleotides: 7. The CDR3 runs 16 residues. The CDR3 region is CASSYGVGQESYEQYF. In DNA form, the CDR3 reads TGTGCCAGCAGTTACGGGGTGGGACAGGAATCCTACGAGCAGTACTTC.

CDR3 protein: CASSIATGGEYGYTF. DNA for the CDR3: TGTGCCAGTAGTATCGCGACAGGGGGCGAGTATGGCTACACCTTC. The genes are TRBV19 and TRBJ1-2; 10 nucleotides align to TRBD1. The CDR3 spans 15 residues. The germline gives CDR1 LNHDA, CDR2 SQIVND (reference sequence). V gave up 3 bases and J gave up 5 bases; unmatched junction bases: 6.

V is TRBV29-1 and J is TRBJ2-7, with a tentative D call TRBD2 (6 bases). Germline assignment: CDR1 SQVTM and CDR2 ANQGSEA. This CDR3 spans 14 amino acids. Trimming took 6 bases from V and 0 from J, leaving 15 bases between them. The DNA for the CDR3 is TGCAGCGTCTCACCGGGACTCCACTCCTACGAGCAGTACTTC. Translating it yields CSVSPGLHSYEQYF.

This sequence joins TRBV7-2 and TRBJ2-5; a possible D gene is TRBD1 (5 bases). This CDR3 has 13 amino acids. The germline V gene encodes CDR1 SGHTA and CDR2 FQGNSA. Between the trimmed V and J ends, which lost 0 bases and 7 bases, there was a span of 9 bases. CDR3 residues: CASSLAGQGTQYF. CDR3 bases: TGTGCCAGCAGCTTAGCGGGCCAGGGGACCCAGTACTTC. Full variable domain (rest looked up from reference TRBV7-2 and TRBJ2-5): GAGVSQSPSNKVTEKGKDVELRCDPISGHTALYWYRQSLGQGLEFLIYFQGNSAPDKSGLPSDRFSAERTGGSVSTLTIQRTQQEDSAVYLCASSLAGQGTQYFGPGTRLLVL.

The chain uses TRBV7-2 and TRBJ2-3; 7 bases line up with TRBD2. The V gene's germline CDR1 is SGHTA and CDR2 FQGNSA. The CDR3 runs 16 residues. The V gene end was trimmed by 5 bases and the J gene end by 1 base; junction bases not matched to a gene: 9. The CDR3 DNA reads as TGTGCCAGCAGCGCCCTAGGGAGGGGAGGCACAGATACGCAGTATTTT. Protein: CASSALGRGGTDTQYF.

The chain employs TRBV28 and TRBJ1-1, with D maybe TRBD1 (5 bases). Germline lookup yields CDR1 MDHEN and CDR2 SYDVKM. V was cut by 6 bases and J by 4 bases, with 15 bases left in between. The CDR3 contains 14 residues. CDR3 in DNA: TGTGCCAGCAGCCAAGGTGGGGGGAGCACTGAAGCTTTCTTT. This gives the protein CASSQGGGSTEAFF.

In DNA, the CDR3 is TGTGCCAGCAGCGGGAACCGGGACTACGATTCCGAGCAGTACTTC. Translating gives CASSGNRDYDSEQYF. The chain has TRBV6-1 and TRBJ2-7; 7 nucleotides align to TRBD2. Trimming removed 6 bases from V and 6 bases from J; junction bases left unmatched: 14. Germline CDR1 MNHNS, CDR2 SASEGT. This CDR3 contains 15 residues.

The genes are TRBV5-1 and TRBJ1-1, with D hard to call. The V gene lost 6 bases and the J gene lost 4 bases, with 7 bases spanning the gap. CDR3 length: 11 amino acids. Germline CDR1 is SGHRS and CDR2 is YFSETQ. The CDR3 bases are TGCGCCAGCATCAGTGGCACTGAAGCTTTCTTT. Encoded protein: CASISGTEAFF.

The chain is built from TRBV29-1 and TRBJ2-5, with TRBD1 matching over 7 bases. Germline CDR1 reads SQVTM; CDR2 reads ANQGSEA. This CDR3 region has 19 residues. V lost 0 bases, J lost 5 bases, and 21 bases stayed unmatched. CDR3 sequence reads: CSVEDLMRRGGAGRETQYF. The CDR3 nucleotides read TGCAGCGTTGAAGACCTGATGCGTAGAGGGGGCGCCGGGCGGGAGACCCAGTACTTC.

V and J are TRBV7-8 and TRBJ2-7; 11 bases are a match to TRBD2. CDR3 length: 16 amino acids. The V and J ends lost 3 bases and 2 bases, in that order; junction bases with no gene match: 6. Germline V lookup: CDR1 SGHVS, CDR2 FQNEAQ. The CDR3 DNA is TGTGCCAGCAGCTTGAGACTAGCGGGGACCACCTACGAGCAGTACTTC. Translation gives CASSLRLAGTTYEQYF.

The V and J genes are TRBV5-4 and TRBJ2-7; 10 bases are shared with TRBD2. This CDR3 has 20 residues. V lost 3 bases and J lost 1; bases outside the gene matches: 19. The germline V gene has CDR1 SGHNT and CDR2 YYREEE (reference sequence). The CDR3 DNA follows: TGTGCCAGCAGCTCCCTACGACCGGAAAATACTAGCGGGGATTCCTACGAGCAGTACTTC. It specifies CASSSLRPENTSGDSYEQYF.

The rearrangement uses TRBV18 and TRBJ1-5, with TRBD1 matching over 11 bases. This CDR3 is 15 amino acids long. Germline lookup yields CDR1 KGHSH and CDR2 LQKENI. V gave up 8 bases and J gave up 1 base; unmatched junction bases: 4. The CDR3 DNA reads TGTGCCAGCCACGGACAGGGGGCGAGCAATCAGCCCCAGCATTTT. Encoded protein: CASHGQGASNQPQHF.

The rearrangement joins TRBV7-6 to TRBJ1-2; D might be TRBD1 (6 bases). The CDR3 covers 12 residues. Per germline, CDR1 SGHVS and CDR2 FNYEAQ. The V and J ends lost 4 bases and 8 bases respectively, with 11 bases between them. The CDR3 nucleotides are TGTGCCAGCAGCTCGGACAGTGGGGGCTACACCTTC. This encodes CASSSDSGGYTF.

The V gene is TRBV5-6, the J gene TRBJ2-7; 15 bases fit TRBD2. J gave up 0 bases and V 7 bases, and 8 bases lay outside the gene matches. The CDR3 has 17 amino acids. Germline assignment: CDR1 SGHDT and CDR2 YYEEEE. The CDR3 bases are TGTGCCAGCGGGGAGGGACTAGCGGGGGGTAACTCCTACGAGCAGTACTTC. Protein sequence: CASGEGLAGGNSYEQYF.

V gene TRBV27 combines with J gene TRBJ2-7; 8 bases align to TRBD2. CDR3 length equals 15 residues. V was clipped by 2 bases and J by 2 bases; unmatched bases: 5. In germline, CDR1 is MNHEY, CDR2 SMNVEV (reference sequence). The CDR3 sequence is CASSLRGLETYEQYF. The CDR3 region has the DNA TGTGCCAGCAGTTTAAGGGGACTAGAGACCTACGAGCAGTACTTC.